The 5 T cell receptor beta chains below were found in one sample sequenced in a study of cytomegalovirus exposure and HLA in healthy donors (dated by TCRdb to about 2017). Library creation used the immunoSEQ multiplex PCR assay. For the multiplex PCR, a mixture combining 60 forward primers for TCR Vbeta segments and 13 reverse primers for TCR Jbeta segments was used. TCRdb retrieved this table from immuneACCESS and kept in-frame rearrangements only. Not all clones are present; in checked studies, unresolved V genes account for under half, and no reason is known for the remainder. In all, the sample holds about 170,000 clones, and approximately 71% of those were seen once. The ten largest account for about 1.6% of the sample. Sequencing was carried out using PBMCs. The receptors were sampled from a girl aged 5-17 years in good health and CMV-seronegative.

There are a few counts of this clone. The chain links TRBV5-6 to TRBJ1-1; 8 nucleotides line up with TRBD1. V was pared by 3 bases and J by 3 bases, with 10 bases of the junction left unmatched. This CDR3 is built from 16 residues. Germline values: CDR1 SGHDT, CDR2 YYEEEE. DNA of the CDR3: TGTGCCAGCAGCTACCCCAGGGGGCGGTGGTACACTGAAGCTTTCTTT. Encoded protein: CASSYPRGRWYTEAFF.

The chain uses TRBV7-9 and TRBJ1-2, with D possibly matching TRBD1 (5 bases). Germline assignment: CDR1 SEHNR and CDR2 FQNEAQ (reference sequence). This CDR3 is built from 14 residues. V lost 2 bases and J lost 4, with 11 bases in between. The CDR3 coding sequence is TGTGCCAGCAGCTTACGTCGGGACTCCTATGGCTACACCTTC. This sequence encodes CASSLRRDSYGYTF.

The rearrangement uses TRBV7-6 and TRBJ2-7; TRBD2 matches 7 bases. CDR1 is SGHVS and CDR2 is FNYEAQ in the germline V gene. The ends lost 1 base at V and 2 bases at J; junction bases unmatched: 2. This CDR3 has 14 residues. The CDR3 coding sequence is TGTGCCAGCAGCTTAGGGGGGGGTCCCTACGAGCAGTACTTC. It encodes CASSLGGGPYEQYF.

The V call is TRBV6-5, the J call TRBJ1-5; D is undetermined. Germline V CDR1 and CDR2: MNHEY, SVGAGI. This CDR3 comprises 14 residues. The ends were cut back, 7 bases at V and 1 base at J, with 11 bases in the middle. DNA of the CDR3: TGTGCCAGCAAAGACACCGCGAGCAATCAGCCCCAGCATTTT. This gives the protein CASKDTASNQPQHF.

This chain uses TRBV7-2 with TRBJ1-1, with 12 positions matching TRBD1. The CDR3 extends over 19 amino acids. Germline V gene lookup returns CDR1 SGHTA and CDR2 FQGNSA. After removal of 8 bases from V and 4 bases from J, the junction contained 20 bases not matched to a gene. CDR3 amino acids: CASARAASRDRGPGTEAFF. In nucleotides, the CDR3 is TGTGCCAGCGCGAGGGCCGCATCCCGGGACAGGGGGCCGGGCACTGAAGCTTTCTTT.